This TCR beta chain was captured by sequencing in a study of beta chain features in type 1 diabetes. The germline V gene encodes CDR1 SNHLY and CDR2 FYNNEI. The CDR3 runs 14 residues. V lost 4 bases, J lost 4 bases, and 3 bases stayed unmatched. Since all of the isolated RNA was reverse transcribed, expressed TCRB transcripts were what got sequenced. Produced via immunoSEQ multiplex PCR; TCRdb's table is partial and in-frame only. The data contain roughly 330,000 clones, more than 9.5% of them singletons. This chain links TRBV2 with TRBJ1-5, with TRBD1 matching 8 bases. Sequences were obtained from naive CD4+ T cells from blood. This clonotype was obtained from a woman aged 25 to 39 in good health. The CDR3 protein is CASSAGGGNQPQHF. The CDR3 region has the DNA TGTGCCAGCAGTGCAGGGGGCGGGAATCAGCCCCAGCATTTT.